A single sample is the source of the 14 T cell receptor beta chains below, sequenced in a study of T-cell reconstitution after alpha-beta-depleted transplantation in children (dated by TCRdb to about 2016). Libraries were built with PCR. Instrument used: Illumina HiSeq 2500. Molecular barcoding was employed in the preparation of TCR libraries, with unique molecular identifiers being used to normalize TCRbeta repertoire quantification. TCRdb redid the processing of the public reads, applying fastp at Q25 and MiXCR, and retained in-frame beta chains. Under each unique CDR3 protein, matching rows form one entry showing the most common genes and DNA. In all, the sample holds hundreds of thousands of distinct CDR3 sequences, and 15% to 20% of those were seen once. Around 28% of the sample belongs to the ten largest clones. The treatment or condition tag for this specimen amounts to: allogeneic hematopoietic cell transplantation with graft depleted of TCRalphabeta T cells and CD19 B cells.

The sequenced sample was PBMCs, mostly from graft donor cells, obtained 360 days after TCRalphabeta/CD19-depleted stem cell transplant. All receptors come from a boy in the first two years of life who had a stem cell transplant for Wiskott-Aldrich syndrome, so the T cells may come from the graft donor.

V gene TRBV20-1 combines with J gene TRBJ2-7; TRBD2 matches at 10 bases. The CDR3 consists of 14 residues. Trimming took 2 bases from V and 4 from J; bases not matched to a gene: 5. Per the germline V gene, CDR1 is DFQATT and CDR2 is SNEGSKA (reference sequence). The CDR3 is CSARSLAGAYEQYF. The CDR3 DNA reads as TGCAGTGCTAGAAGTCTAGCGGGAGCGTACGAGCAGTACTTC.

The table lists this clonotype with a few counts. The chain employs TRBV29-1 and TRBJ2-1; D may be TRBD1 or TRBD2 (5 bases each). V gave up 8 bases and J gave up 2 bases, with 25 bases separating them. Germline CDR1 SQVTM, CDR2 ANQGSEA. This CDR3 is 17 amino acids long. The DNA of the CDR3 is TGCAGCTTGACGGCAGGGAGAATCCGGAACCCCTACAATGAGCAGTTCTTC. It yields the protein CSLTAGRIRNPYNEQFF.

This clonotype turned up a few times. The V call is TRBV19, the J call TRBJ1-2; TRBD1 agrees at 7 bases. CDR1 is LNHDA, CDR2 SQIVND, per germline (reference sequence). CDR3 size: 15 residues. Trimming at V came to 4 bases and at J to 0 bases, leaving 5 bases not matched to a gene. CDR3 DNA sequence: TGTGCCAGTAGTACGACAGGGTTAGCTAACTATGGCTACACCTTC. Amino acids: CASSTTGLANYGYTF.

This rearrangement joins TRBV3-1 to TRBJ2-1; D perhaps matches TRBD2 (6 bases). Looked up from germline, CDR1 is LGHDT and CDR2 is YNNKEL (reference sequence). The CDR3 extends over 17 amino acids. V gave up 0 bases and J gave up 6 bases, with 18 bases separating them. The CDR3 loop is CASSQDRREILLNEQFF. The CDR3 DNA sequence: TGTGCCAGCAGCCAAGATAGACGGGAGATCCTCCTCAATGAGCAGTTCTTC.

This clonotype was detected a few times. The chain joins TRBV12-3 or TRBV12-4 to TRBJ2-1, with D unclear. This CDR3 is built from 16 residues. Trimming removed 5 bases at V and 3 bases at J, with 17 bases between. The CDR3 region is CASSPTIGGRYNEQFF. The DNA of the CDR3 is TGTGCCAGCAGTCCCACCATTGGCGGACGCTACAATGAGCAGTTCTTC.

The table lists this clonotype with many counts. The J gene is TRBJ2-7, the V gene TRBV2; D is possibly TRBD1 or TRBD2 (5 bases each). Germline-derived CDR1 and CDR2 are SNHLY and FYNNEI. CDR3 size: 13 residues. Trimming stripped 3 bases from V and 3 bases from J, with 9 bases between. The CDR3 bases are TGTGCCAGCAGTGAGGGACGCAACTACGAGCAGTACTTC. Encoded protein: CASSEGRNYEQYF.

This chain links TRBV10-3 with TRBJ2-1; 7 positions agree with TRBD2. The J segment lost 0 bases and the V segment lost 10 bases, leaving 9 bases of the junction unmatched. The CDR3 sequence is 15 residues long. Germline assignment: CDR1 ENHRY and CDR2 SYGVKD. CDR3 in amino acids: CATAGDPSSYNEQFF. The DNA for the CDR3 is TGTGCCACTGCGGGAGACCCAAGCTCCTACAATGAGCAGTTCTTC.

This clonotype was detected many times. The V gene is TRBV6-1, the J gene TRBJ2-7, with TRBD2 matching over 9 bases. V shed 7 bases and J 8 bases; nucleotides not matched to a gene: 15. CDR1 and CDR2 from the germline V gene are MNHNS and SASEGT. The CDR3 consists of 15 residues. The CDR3 bases are TGTGCCAGCACCCACGGGCGACTAGCGGCGGGGAAGCAGTACTTC. It codes for CASTHGRLAAGKQYF.

This clonotype was found once. The chain has TRBV6-2 or TRBV6-3 and TRBJ1-2; 8 nucleotides line up with TRBD1. With V trimmed by 2 bases and J by 8 bases, 7 bases remained unmatched. CDR3 size: 14 residues. In germline, CDR1 is MNHEY, CDR2 SVGEGT. The CDR3 nucleotides read TGTGCCAGCAGTTACAAGAGGACAGGGATGGGCTACACCTTC. The encoded protein is CASSYKRTGMGYTF.

This clonotype was seen many times. The rearrangement joins TRBV24-1 to TRBJ2-1; 11 bases are a match to TRBD2. The germline V gene encodes CDR1 KGHDR and CDR2 SFDVKD. J gave up 5 bases and V 0 bases, and 2 bases lay outside the gene matches. The CDR3 runs to 16 residues. CDR3 residues: CATSDLLAGGHNEQFF. The CDR3 DNA sequence: TGTGCCACCAGTGATTTGCTAGCGGGAGGCCACAATGAGCAGTTCTTC.

This clonotype was detected a few times. The chain employs TRBV15 and TRBJ1-3, with a tentative D call TRBD1 (6 bases). CDR3 length: 14 residues. V lost 8 bases and J 8 bases, leaving 19 bases between the germline ends. The germline gives CDR1 LNHNV, CDR2 YYDKDF (reference sequence). The CDR3 bases are TGTGCCACCGCGCTAGGATACAGGGACCACACCATATATTTT. Translation: CATALGYRDHTIYF.

In its sample, this clonotype was seen many times. The V call is TRBV12-3 or TRBV12-4, the J call TRBJ2-3; D is unresolved. This CDR3 has 11 residues. V was cut by 1 base and J by 5 bases, with 1 base left in between. This CDR3 reads CASSLEDTQYF. The CDR3 DNA is TGTGCCAGCAGTTTAGAAGATACGCAGTATTTT.

This clonotype was picked up many times. This chain uses TRBV12-3 or TRBV12-4 with TRBJ2-2, with D tentatively TRBD2 (6 bases). The V end was cut by 5 bases, the J end by 3 bases, with 16 bases between. This CDR3 region has 16 residues. CDR3 in DNA: TGTGCCAGCAGTGAGAAAGGTTGGAGGGACACCGGGGAGCTGTTTTTT. Translating gives CASSEKGWRDTGELFF.

This clonotype was counted only a few times. The rearrangement uses TRBV10-3 and TRBJ2-7, with TRBD1 as a possible D gene (5 bases). The CDR3 runs to 17 residues. The germline V gene has CDR1 ENHRY and CDR2 SYGVKD. V shed 5 bases and J shed 0 bases, with 20 bases lying between them. For the CDR3, the DNA is TGTGCCATCAGTTTTCCCCTAAGGCGGACATTCTCCTACGAGCAGTACTTC. As protein: CAISFPLRRTFSYEQYF.